A single sample is the source of the 14 T cell receptor beta chains below, sequenced in a study of shared clonotypes between healthy human individuals. Method: immunoSEQ multiplex PCR; TCRdb's copy keeps in-frame clones and lacks some. This table holds about 1.9 million clones, about 93% found once. Positive CCR7 selection of CD45RO-negative cells yielded the naive CD8 cells, and terminally differentiated effector memory CD45RA+ cells were excluded. Sequences were obtained from naive CD8+ T cells from PBMCs. Receptors were obtained from a man aged 18 to 35 in good health. Some clones in this sample may be carry-over from other donors' samples.

The chain couples TRBV19 to TRBJ2-3; 11 nucleotides agree with TRBD2. The CDR3 sequence is 15 residues long. Germline CDR1 LNHDA, CDR2 SQIVND (reference sequence). The J segment lost 2 bases and the V segment lost 7 bases, leaving 5 bases of the junction unmatched. The CDR3 DNA follows: TGTGCCAGTAAATGGGGACTAGCGGCCACAGATACGCAGTATTTT. It yields the protein CASKWGLAATDTQYF.

The V call is TRBV7-6, the J call TRBJ2-6; D uncertain. From germline, CDR1 is SGHVS and CDR2 FNYEAQ. Deletions cut 3 bases from V and 0 bases from J, with 6 bases between. The CDR3 has 15 residues. The chain's CDR3 is CASSLISSGANVLTF. The CDR3, as DNA: TGTGCCAGCAGCTTGATTAGCTCTGGGGCCAACGTCCTGACTTTC.

This clone was counted a few times. The DNA for the CDR3 is TGTGCCAGCAGCCCCGACCACCCCCACGAGCAGTACTTC. Translating gives CASSPDHPHEQYF. The chain has TRBV7-9 and TRBJ2-7; D is unclear. Trimming took 5 bases from V and 5 from J, leaving 13 bases between them. The CDR3 extends over 13 amino acids. Germline CDR1 SEHNR, CDR2 FQNEAQ (reference sequence). Full variable domain (rest looked up from reference TRBV7-9 and TRBJ2-7): DTGVSQNPRHKITKRGQNVTFRCDPISEHNRLYWYRQTLGQGPEFLTYFQNEAQLEKSRLLSDRFSAERPKGSFSTLEIQRTEQGDSAMYLCASSPDHPHEQYFGPGTRLTVT.

The chain joins TRBV28 to TRBJ2-2; tentatively, D is TRBD2 (5 bases). Trimming cost V 6 bases and J 1 base, with 9 bases left between them. The CDR3 runs to 14 residues. Germline CDR1 MDHEN, CDR2 SYDVKM. CDR3 sequence: CASRAGMNTGELFF. The CDR3 region has the DNA TGTGCCAGCAGGGCCGGGATGAACACCGGGGAGCTGTTTTTT.

With regard to this clone: The same CDR3 can be traced to other DNA sequences in this sample. This chain links TRBV11-2 with TRBJ2-7, with TRBD2 identical over 14 bases. Trimming cost V 4 bases and J 3 bases; bases outside gene matches: 2. CDR1 and CDR2 (germline): SGHAT, FQNNGV. The length of the CDR3 is 15 residues. CDR3 in amino acids: CASSSGTSGSYEQYF. The CDR3 nucleotides read TGTGCCAGCAGCTCCGGGACTAGCGGGAGCTACGAGCAGTACTTC.

This chain links TRBV6-6 with TRBJ2-1; tentatively, D is TRBD2 (5 bases). CDR3 length equals 14 residues. The germline V gene encodes CDR1 MNHNY and CDR2 SVGAGI (reference sequence). The germline V and J ends were trimmed by 4 bases and 6 bases, with 13 bases remaining between them. DNA for the CDR3: TGTGCCAGCAGTTCTTACCCGGCGGGCAATGAGCAGTTCTTC. This gives the protein CASSSYPAGNEQFF.

J is TRBJ2-1 and V is TRBV29-1; D may be TRBD2 (6 bases). The V gene lost 4 bases and the J gene lost 1 base, with 11 bases spanning the gap. The length of the CDR3 is 14 residues. Germline loops: CDR1 SQVTM, CDR2 ANQGSEA. CDR3 bases: TGCAGCGTTGTTGGCCTAGCGTCCTACAATGAGCAGTTCTTC. Translated, it gives CSVVGLASYNEQFF.

This clone was detected once. The chain links TRBV28 to TRBJ2-1, with D possibly being TRBD2 (6 bases). Looked up from germline, CDR1 is MDHEN and CDR2 is SYDVKM. Trimming removed 0 bases from V and 5 bases from J, with 11 bases in between. The CDR3 covers 15 residues. The CDR3 reads CASSLWAGPNNEQFF. The CDR3 region has the DNA TGTGCCAGCAGTTTATGGGCGGGGCCCAACAATGAGCAGTTCTTC. The full variable domain, in which reference TRBV28 and TRBJ2-1 provide the parts outside the CDR3, is DVKVTQSSRYLVKRTGEKVFLECVQDMDHENMFWYRQDPGLGLRLIYFSYDVKMKEKGDIPEGYSVSREKKERFSLILESASTNQTSMYLCASSLWAGPNNEQFFGPGTRLTVL.

The chain combines TRBV4-1 with TRBJ1-4; TRBD1 might be the D (6 bases). The CDR3 contains 16 residues. CDR1 and CDR2 (germline): MGHRA, YSYEKL. Between the trimmed V and J ends, which lost 2 bases and 1 base, there was a span of 11 bases. CDR3 sequence (DNA): TGCGCCAGCAGCCAATCAGGGGAGGGAACTAATGAAAAACTGTTTTTT. As protein: CASSQSGEGTNEKLFF.

The chain is built from TRBV10-2 and TRBJ2-7; TRBD1 matches 8 bases. Germline V CDR1 and CDR2: WSHSY, SAAADI. Losses at the gene ends were 10 bases for V and 5 bases for J; bases not matched to a gene: 13. The CDR3 spans 14 residues. Here the CDR3 DNA reads TGCGCCACCACCTGGGGCAGGGGGCTCGACGAGCAGTACTTC. Encoded protein: CATTWGRGLDEQYF.

CDR3 protein: CASSSFRRIKRDSYEQYF. Here the CDR3 DNA reads TGTGCCAGCAGTTCCTTCCGCCGAATTAAGCGGGACTCCTACGAGCAGTACTTC. The chain employs TRBV28 and TRBJ2-5; TRBD2 matches 7 bases. The tail of the sequence fits TRBJ2-7 better, so the J call may be wrong. The germline V gene has CDR1 MDHEN and CDR2 SYDVKM. This CDR3 is 18 amino acids long.

J is TRBJ2-7 and V is TRBV13; D not resolved. CDR3 length: 13 amino acids. Looked up from germline, CDR1 is PRHDT and CDR2 is FYEKMQ (reference sequence). V shed 4 bases and J shed 0 bases, with 7 bases lying between them. CDR3 coding DNA: TGTGCCAGCAGCTCGACTGTCTCCTACGAGCAGTACTTC. Translating it yields CASSSTVSYEQYF.

This chain connects TRBV7-9 to TRBJ1-2; D possibly corresponds to TRBD1 (6 bases). Germline loops: CDR1 SEHNR, CDR2 FQNEAQ (reference sequence). This CDR3 has 15 amino acids. Trimming left V 5 bases short and J 6 bases short, with 19 bases between. This chain's CDR3 is CASSHLRTADDGYTF. CDR3 in DNA: TGTGCCAGCAGCCATTTGAGGACAGCCGACGATGGCTACACCTTC.

The genes are TRBV4-1 and TRBJ2-3; D uncertain. CDR3 length equals 13 residues. V shed 4 bases and J shed 2 bases, with 7 bases lying between them. CDR1 and CDR2 from the germline V gene are MGHRA and YSYEKL. CDR3 nucleotide sequence: TGCGCCAGCAGCCCCGGCTCCACAGATACGCAGTATTTT. Its protein product is CASSPGSTDTQYF.